These 8 T cell receptor beta chains were sequenced from one sample in a study of cytomegalovirus exposure and HLA in healthy donors. The study ran its PCR with 60 Vbeta and 13 Jbeta primers. Clones were sequenced by immunoSEQ multiplex PCR, and TCRdb holds only the in-frame ones, with some missing. This table holds 80,000 to 100,000 clones, approximately 83% found once. The sequenced material came from PBMCs. These receptor sequences come from a female donor in good health and CMV-seropositive.

V and J are TRBV7-9 and TRBJ2-5, with D possibly being TRBD2 (6 bases). The DNA end favors TRBJ2-7, so the J call may be wrong. Germline CDR1 and CDR2: SEHNR and FQNEAQ (reference sequence). The length of the CDR3 is 17 residues. In nucleotides, the CDR3 is TGTGCCAGCAGCTTAGCAATGGGGGGAGAGGTGATCTACGAGCAGTACTTC. It codes for CASSLAMGGEVIYEQYF.

This sequence joins TRBV4-1 and TRBJ2-3; 8 bases are shared with TRBD2. Germline V gene lookup returns CDR1 MGHRA and CDR2 YSYEKL. The trim removed 6 bases at V and 2 bases at J, leaving 10 bases unmatched. The CDR3 is 16 amino acids. In nucleotides, the CDR3 is TGCGCCAGCAGACCCTCGGGGGGGATGGCCACAGATACGCAGTATTTT. The encoded protein is CASRPSGGMATDTQYF.

The chain employs TRBV29-1 and TRBJ1-3, with D possibly being TRBD1 (5 bases). The CDR3 extends over 14 amino acids. Trimming shortened V by 3 bases and J by 3 bases, and 12 bases separated the two germline ends. Germline-derived CDR1 and CDR2 are SQVTM and ANQGSEA. CDR3 coding DNA: TGCAGCGTTGAGGGTTGGGGCGGTGGAAACACCATATATTTT. Amino acids: CSVEGWGGGNTIYF.

This chain joins TRBV7-9 and TRBJ2-7; 8 bases line up with TRBD2. The trim removed 4 bases at V and 6 bases at J, leaving 5 bases unmatched. The CDR3 contains 13 residues. Germline values: CDR1 SEHNR, CDR2 FQNEAQ (reference sequence). CDR3 residues: CASSSGTRGEQYF. CDR3 bases: TGTGCCAGCAGCTCCGGGACTAGAGGCGAGCAGTACTTC.

This clone was seen more than once but under ten times. The genes are TRBV7-8 and TRBJ2-7; D is ambiguous. V was cut by 0 bases and J by 0 bases, with 18 bases left in between. The germline V gene has CDR1 SGHVS and CDR2 FQNEAQ. The CDR3 consists of 18 residues. The DNA of the CDR3 is TGTGCCAGCAGCTTAGCGGATAACAGTGCTACGTACTCCTACGAGCAGTACTTC. This gives the protein CASSLADNSATYSYEQYF.

J is TRBJ2-5 and V is TRBV6-5; 7 positions match TRBD1. This CDR3 comprises 12 residues. Germline CDR1 and CDR2: MNHEY and SVGAGI. The ends lost 4 bases at V and 5 bases at J; junction bases unmatched: 1. CDR3 coding DNA: TGTGCCAGCAGTTCGGACAGGGAGACCCAGTACTTC. It specifies CASSSDRETQYF.

The chain employs TRBV29-1 and TRBJ1-2; 9 bases match TRBD1. The CDR3 totals 12 residues. CDR1 is SQVTM and CDR2 is ANQGSEA in the germline V gene. After removal of 5 bases from V and 4 bases from J, the junction contained 2 bases not matched to a gene. The CDR3 region has the DNA TGCAGCGTTCCGGGACAGGGCTATGGCTACACCTTC. This codes for CSVPGQGYGYTF. Full variable domain (outside the CDR3, taken from reference TRBV29-1 and TRBJ1-2): SAVISQKPSRDICQRGTSLTIQCQVDSQVTMMFWYRQQPGQSLTLIATANQGSEATYESGFVIDKFPISRPNLTFSTLTVSNMSPEDSSIYLCSVPGQGYGYTFGSGTRLTVV.

A remark on this clone: The conserved final phenylalanine or tryptophan is absent from the CDR3, which likely points to a read error. V is TRBV11-2 and J is TRBJ2-3; D unclear. V was shortened by 0 bases and J by 1 base, with 2 bases between the two germline ends. The CDR3 contains 13 residues. Germline V lookup: CDR1 SGHAT, CDR2 FQNNGV. CDR3 in DNA: TGTGCCAGCAGCTTAGAACGCACAGATACGCAGTATCTT. Protein product: CASSLERTDTQYL.